This T cell receptor beta chain emerged from a study of EBV T-cell therapy then PD-1 blockade in nasopharyngeal carcinoma. As to this clone: What it recognizes is unknown.

The germline CDR1 and CDR2 sequences are LNHNV and YYDKDF (reference sequence). This CDR3 comprises 15 residues. V was pared by 0 bases and J by 1 base, with 10 bases between. Treatment given: AdE1-LMPpoly-expanded autologous EBV-specific T-cell therapy followed by anti-PD-1 nivolumab. Profiled with immunoSEQ multiplex PCR; TCRdb holds only in-frame clones, not every one. The sample lists around 22,000 clones; 70% to 85% were seen once. The genes are TRBV15 and TRBJ2-7, with no clear D. The sample in question was CD8+ T cells from blood, obtained at day -245 from a patient whose treatment included autologous EBV-specific T cells and nivolumab. The clonotype was recovered from a man aged 40-49 years with nasopharyngeal carcinoma. DNA for the CDR3: TGTGCCACCAGCAGAGATCGGGCAGGTTCCTACGAGCAGTACTTC. Amino acid sequence: CATSRDRAGSYEQYF.